At least ten counts were recorded for the clone carrying this T cell receptor (beta chain). Germline trimming cut 6 bases from V and 4 bases from J; bases unmatched to any gene: 8. The CDR3 has 15 amino acids. Looked up from germline, CDR1 is MNHNS and CDR2 is SASEGT. The data belong to a study of T-cell reconstitution after alpha-beta-depleted transplantation in children. For TCRbeta, the library was prepared with unique molecular identifiers. MiXCR was run by TCRdb on the PCR reads, yielding one entry per CDR3 protein. The table records 600,000 or so distinct CDR3 sequences, about 21% of them present only once.

Here the sequenced sample was PBMCs, mostly from graft donor cells, taken 360 days after TCRalphabeta/CD19-depleted stem cell transplant. The source of this sequence is a boy under two years old who had a stem cell transplant for acute myeloid leukemia, so the T cells may come from the graft donor. The chain links TRBV6-1 to TRBJ2-1; 8 bases match TRBD1. CDR3 in amino acids: CASRSDRGPYNEQFF. CDR3 bases: TGTGCCAGCAGGTCTGACAGGGGTCCTTACAATGAGCAGTTCTTC.